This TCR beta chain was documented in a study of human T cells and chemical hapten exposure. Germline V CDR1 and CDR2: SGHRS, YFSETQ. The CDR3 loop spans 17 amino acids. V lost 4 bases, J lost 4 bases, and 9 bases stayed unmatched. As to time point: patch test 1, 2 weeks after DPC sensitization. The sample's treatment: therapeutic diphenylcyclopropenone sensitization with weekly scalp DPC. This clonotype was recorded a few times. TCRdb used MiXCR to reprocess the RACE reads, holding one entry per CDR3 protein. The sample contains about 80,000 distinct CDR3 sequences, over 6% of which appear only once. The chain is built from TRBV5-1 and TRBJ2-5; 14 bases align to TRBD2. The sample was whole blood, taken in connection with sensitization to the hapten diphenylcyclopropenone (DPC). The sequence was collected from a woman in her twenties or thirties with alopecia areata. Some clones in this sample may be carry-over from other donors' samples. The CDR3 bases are TGCGCCAGCAGCCAAACGAGAGGACTAGCGGGGGGAGAGACCCAGTACTTC. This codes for CASSQTRGLAGGETQYF.